Listed below are T cell receptor beta chains from one sample, sequenced in a study of shared clonotypes between healthy human individuals. TCRdb's copy holds only in-frame clones and misses some; the assay was immunoSEQ multiplex PCR. The sample lists 950,000 to 1,300,000 clones, about three quarters occurring once. What was sequenced was memory CD4+ T cells sorted from blood. The receptors were gathered from a man aged 18 to 29 in good health. Each CDR3 is given with its conserved first and last residue. D genes are given only for firm matches. The size of a clone is reported for some rows only, either as once, few or many, or as a class for expanded clones.

D gene	V gene	clone size	J gene	CDR3 DNA	CDR3 protein
.	TRBV11-1	.	TRBJ2-2	TGTGCCAGCAGGCCGAGCGCGGGTCAATTAAACACCGGGGAGCTGTTTTTT	CASRPSAGQLNTGELFF
.	TRBV2	few	TRBJ1-1	TGTGCCAGCAGTGGACAGGTTTTAATGACTGAAGCTTTCTTT	CASSGQVLMTEAFF
.	TRBV9	.	TRBJ1-4	TGTGCCAGCAGCGTGAAGGCCATTAATGAAAAACTGTTTTTT	CASSVKAINEKLFF
TRBD1	TRBV18	.	TRBJ2-5	TGTGCCAGCTCACCAATGACCGGGACAGGACAAGAGACCCAGTACTTC	CASSPMTGTGQETQYF
TRBD1	TRBV28	.	TRBJ1-1	TGTGCCAGCAGTTACCCGGGACAGGGGGCCGCTGAAGCTTTCTTT	CASSYPGQGAAEAFF
.	TRBV19	few	TRBJ1-5	TGTGCCAGTAGTATAGGGGGCAATCAGCCCCAGCATTTT	CASSIGGNQPQHF
.	TRBV27	.	TRBJ1-1	TGTGCCAGCAGTTTATCGGGTCGGGTGGGCACTGAAGCTTTCTTT	CASSLSGRVGTEAFF
TRBD1	TRBV12-5	.	TRBJ2-3	TGTGCTAGTGGTTTGGTAGTAGGGGGCGCAGATACGCAGTATTTT	CASGLVVGGADTQYF
TRBD1	TRBV5-4	.	TRBJ2-5	TGTGCCAGCAGCTCGGACAGGGAGCAAGAGACCCAGTACTTC	CASSSDREQETQYF
.	TRBV29-1	many	TRBJ2-5	TGCAGCGTTGAAGCTGGGGCCCCCACTAAAGGGGAGACCCAGTACTTC	CSVEAGAPTKGETQYF
.	TRBV7-6	once	TRBJ1-4	TGTGCCAGCAGCTTAGGCAGGGATAATGAAAAACTGTTTTTT	CASSLGRDNEKLFF
.	TRBV30	once	TRBJ1-2	TGTGCCTGGAGGTGGAAGTACACCTTC	CAWRWKYTF
.	TRBV6-1	.	TRBJ2-7	TGTGCCAGCACATCTGGGACCTACGAGCAGTACTTC	CASTSGTYEQYF
TRBD2	TRBV15	.	TRBJ2-5	TGTGCCACCAGCGGGGGACTAGCGGGAGTCGAGACCCAGTACTTC	CATSGGLAGVETQYF
.	TRBV15	once	TRBJ2-6	TGTGCCACCAGGTTCTTCCCTGGGGCCAACGTCCTGACTTTC	CATRFFPGANVLTF
.	TRBV7-3	.	TRBJ2-7	TGTGCCAGCAGGTTAAATCGGGAGTCAAACTACGAGCAGTACTTC	CASRLNRESNYEQYF
.	TRBV2	.	TRBJ2-5	TGTGCCAGCAGGCGGGACACTCAAGAGACCCAGTACTTC	CASRRDTQETQYF
.	TRBV5-8	.	TRBJ1-5	TGTGCCAGCAGCTCCGGACTGGGCAATCAGCCCCAGCATTTT	CASSSGLGNQPQHF
.	TRBV11-2	few	TRBJ1-3	TGTGCCAGCAGCTTAAACCGCGCTGGAAACACCATATATTTT	CASSLNRAGNTIYF
.	TRBV11-3	.	TRBJ2-2	TGTGCCAGCAGCCATCCGGGGACCGGGGAGCTGTTTTTT	CASSHPGTGELFF
.	TRBV5-1	once	TRBJ1-1	TGCGCCAGCAGCTTGGCCGGATACACTGAAGCTTTCTTT	CASSLAGYTEAFF
.	TRBV6-6	.	TRBJ2-7	TGTGCCAGCAGTTACCAGGGTAGCAACGAGCAGTACTTC	CASSYQGSNEQYF
.	TRBV10-3	.	TRBJ1-1	TGTGCCATCACAGCCGACCTGAACACTGAAGCTTTCTTT	CAITADLNTEAFF
TRBD1	TRBV7-3	.	TRBJ2-7	TGTGCCAGCAGCTTAAAGGCAGGGGGAAACGAGCAGTACTTC	CASSLKAGGNEQYF
.	TRBV30	.	TRBJ2-5	TGTGCCTGGAGTGCACTGGAGACCCAGTACTTC	CAWSALETQYF
.	TRBV2	few	TRBJ1-3	TGTGCCAGCAGTGGGGATAGAAAGGACACCATATATTTT	CASSGDRKDTIYF
.	TRBV5-4	.	TRBJ2-5	TGTGCCAGCAGCTTGGCCGACTACGGGGCCCAGTACTTC	CASSLADYGAQYF
.	TRBV30	.	TRBJ1-2	TGTGCCTGGAGGAGGGGTGGCTATGGCTACACCTTC	CAWRRGGYGYTF
TRBD2	TRBV5-4	.	TRBJ2-5	TGTGCCAGCAGCTCCCGGACTAGCAGGGGAGAGACCCAGTACTTC	CASSSRTSRGETQYF
.	TRBV11-2	.	TRBJ2-7	TGTGCCAGCAGCCTCGACAGACCCTACGAGCAGTACTTC	CASSLDRPYEQYF
.	TRBV11-2	.	TRBJ2-1	TGTGCCAGCAGCTTAGCAGCCCCAGTCGTCTACAATGAGCAGTTCTTC	CASSLAAPVVYNEQFF
.	TRBV10-3	few	TRBJ1-1	TGTGCCGCCTTAAGTAGGGGGAACACTGAAGCTTTCTTT	CAALSRGNTEAFF
TRBD1	TRBV6-6	.	TRBJ1-6	TGTGCCAGCAGTCGGAGGACAGGGAATTTAGAGTCACCCCTCCACTTT	CASSRRTGNLESPLHF
TRBD1	TRBV7-9	.	TRBJ2-3	TGTGCCAGCAGCTTCGAACCGGGACAGGGGACAGATACGCAGTATTTT	CASSFEPGQGTDTQYF
.	TRBV11-1	.	TRBJ2-3	TGTGCCAGCAGCCTCCACCGGGGGTGGGCCACAGATACGCAGTATTTT	CASSLHRGWATDTQYF
.	TRBV6-5	.	TRBJ1-3	TGTGCCAGCAGTCAAACCCGACAGGGAAACACCATATATTTT	CASSQTRQGNTIYF
.	TRBV27	.	TRBJ1-2	TGTGCCAGCAGTTCTCCCCGATCCTATGGCTACACCTTC	CASSSPRSYGYTF
TRBD1	TRBV7-2	.	TRBJ1-2	TGTGCCAGCAGCCCGTCGGGACAGCCCTATGGCTACACCTTC	CASSPSGQPYGYTF
.	TRBV30	once	TRBJ2-7	TGTGCCTGGAGTGTCTTGGGAGCAGGAGAGCAGTACTTC	CAWSVLGAGEQYF
.	TRBV18	.	TRBJ1-1	TGTGCCAGCTCAGCCCCGAGGGGGATTAACACTGAAGCTTTCTTT	CASSAPRGINTEAFF
.	TRBV18	.	TRBJ1-1	TGTGCCAGCTCACCCCAACAGGGACTTGGGAGGAATGAAGCTTTCTTT	CASSPQQGLGRNEAFF
.	TRBV7-9	.	TRBJ1-2	TGTGCCAGCAGCTCACAGTGGATGGGCGGTGGCTACACCTTC	CASSSQWMGGGYTF
TRBD1	TRBV18	.	TRBJ1-2	TGTGCCAGCTCACCACCGATCGGGACAGGGGGCAAAGTAGGCTATGGCTACACCTTC	CASSPPIGTGGKVGYGYTF
TRBD1	TRBV28	.	TRBJ2-3	TGTGCCAGCAGGGACGGGACAGTGGGAGATACGCAGTATTTT	CASRDGTVGDTQYF
TRBD1	TRBV19	few	TRBJ2-7	TGTGCCAGTAGTTATCTGAAGACAGGGGGCGGCGAGCAGTACTTC	CASSYLKTGGGEQYF
TRBD2	TRBV9	.	TRBJ2-1	TGTGCCAGCAGCGTCCAGACTAGCTTCAATGAGCAGTTCTTC	CASSVQTSFNEQFF
.	TRBV28	.	TRBJ2-5	TGTGCCAGCAGTTCGTCCGGACCGAGGGAGACCCAGTACTTC	CASSSSGPRETQYF
.	TRBV20-1	.	TRBJ1-2	TGCAGTGCTGTATTCTATGGCTACACCTTC	CSAVFYGYTF
.	TRBV11-3	.	TRBJ2-2	TGTGCCAGCAGCTTGTATAGTACCGGGGAGCTGTTTTTT	CASSLYSTGELFF
TRBD1	TRBV28	once	TRBJ1-5	TGTGCCAGCAGTCCAGGGGGCGGGTACAGCAATCAGCCCCAGCATTTT	CASSPGGGYSNQPQHF
.	TRBV19	.	TRBJ2-7	TGTGCCAGTAGTGTCGGCCAGGCCTTCTCCTACGAGCAGTACTTC	CASSVGQAFSYEQYF
TRBD1	TRBV30	.	TRBJ1-1	TGTGCCTGGAACGCGGGACAGGGTACTGAAGCTTTCTTT	CAWNAGQGTEAFF
.	TRBV7-9	once	TRBJ1-4	TGTGCCAGCAGCCCCCGGAGAGAAGGAAAACTGTTTTTT	CASSPRREGKLFF
.	TRBV7-3	.	TRBJ2-7	TGTGCCAGCAGCTTAAGTACGCAGGGGCCCTACGAGCAGTACTTC	CASSLSTQGPYEQYF
TRBD1	TRBV29-1	.	TRBJ2-7	TGCAGCGTTGAACTGGACAGGACCTACGAGCAGTACTTC	CSVELDRTYEQYF